These T cell receptor beta chains were read from a single sample in a study of shared clonotypes between healthy human individuals. Sequencing was performed with immunoSEQ multiplex PCR; in TCRdb, only in-frame clones are kept and a portion is missing. The data show some 510,000 clones, roughly 78% seen once. Material for sequencing was PBMCs. The receptor set was obtained from a woman aged 40 to 50 in good health. Some clones in this sample may be carry-over from other donors' samples. CDR3s include the opening cysteine and the closing phenylalanine or tryptophan. D genes are given only for firm matches. Where a row states a size, it is once, few, many or the class of an expanded clone; other rows omit it.

TRBV5-5,TRBJ2-1,-,TRBD2,CASSQTSGNYNEQFF,TGTGCCAGCAGCCAGACTAGCGGGAACTACAATGAGCAGTTCTTC
TRBV4-1,TRBJ1-5,-,-,CASSQGNNQPQHF,TGCGCCAGCAGCCAGGGTAACAATCAGCCCCAGCATTTT
TRBV7-9,TRBJ1-2,-,TRBD1,CASSFYSTRGRYGYTF,TGTGCCAGCAGCTTTTACAGCACCAGGGGGCGATATGGCTACACCTTC
TRBV5-1,TRBJ2-1,once,-,CASSEWTDYNEQFF,TGCGCCAGCAGCGAATGGACGGATTACAATGAGCAGTTCTTC
TRBV18,TRBJ1-5,-,-,CASSPNGPNSNQPQHF,TGTGCCAGCTCACCAAATGGACCTAATAGCAATCAGCCCCAGCATTTT
TRBV5-1,TRBJ1-3,-,-,CASSHRSGGNTIYF,TGCGCCAGCAGCCACCGTTCGGGAGGAAACACCATATATTTT
TRBV29-1,TRBJ2-1,-,TRBD2,CSVGRLAGFYNEQFF,TGCAGCGTTGGTAGACTAGCGGGCTTCTACAATGAGCAGTTCTTC
TRBV7-3,TRBJ2-2,few,-,CASSLGRTNTGELFF,TGTGCCAGCAGCTTAGGCAGGACGAACACCGGGGAGCTGTTTTTT
TRBV6-4,TRBJ2-2,many,TRBD2,CASSDSWGGTGELFF,TGTGCCAGCAGTGACTCTTGGGGAGGGACCGGGGAGCTGTTTTTT
TRBV6-5,TRBJ2-3,few,TRBD2,CASSYSGGRSTDTQYF,TGTGCCAGCAGTTACTCGGGCGGGAGGTCCACAGATACGCAGTATTTT
TRBV7-9,TRBJ2-1,once,-,CASSPGSYNEQFF,TGTGCCAGCAGCCCGGGGTCCTACAATGAGCAGTTCTTC
TRBV11-2,TRBJ2-5,-,TRBD2,CASSLGLAATQETQYF,TGTGCCAGCAGCTTAGGACTAGCGGCCACACAAGAGACCCAGTACTTC
TRBV2,TRBJ1-4,-,-,CASSGSGVLEKLFF,TGTGCCAGCAGTGGATCGGGGGTATTGGAAAAACTGTTTTTT
TRBV19,TRBJ2-1,once,TRBD2,CASSTTPSGRGNEQFF,TGTGCCAGTAGTACCACACCTAGCGGGAGGGGCAATGAGCAGTTCTTC
TRBV9,TRBJ2-1,-,-,CASSVARTERQFF,TGTGCCAGCAGCGTAGCTAGGACCGAAAGGCAGTTCTTC
TRBV28,TRBJ2-1,-,-,CATSEDRSYYNEQFF,TGTGCCACCTCCGAGGACCGGTCCTACTACAATGAGCAGTTCTTC
TRBV11-3,TRBJ2-5,-,-,CASSLPHGDGETQYF,TGTGCCAGCAGCTTGCCGCATGGGGACGGAGAGACCCAGTACTTC
TRBV27,TRBJ2-1,-,TRBD2,CASSLWTSGDYNEQFF,TGTGCCAGCAGTTTATGGACTAGCGGGGATTACAATGAGCAGTTCTTC
TRBV4-1,TRBJ2-7,many,TRBD1,CASSHPGTGLYEQYF,TGCGCCAGCAGCCACCCCGGGACAGGGCTCTACGAGCAGTACTTC
TRBV15,TRBJ2-1,-,TRBD2,CATSRDLFGTSGSNNEQFF,TGTGCCACCAGCAGAGATCTTTTCGGGACTAGCGGGAGTAACAATGAGCAGTTCTTC
TRBV2,TRBJ1-1,-,-,CASYYQLNTEAFF,TGTGCCAGCTACTACCAGCTGAACACTGAAGCTTTCTTT
TRBV5-1,TRBJ1-4,few,TRBD1,CASRTTGTGDEKLFF,TGCGCCAGCAGAACGACCGGGACAGGGGATGAAAAACTGTTTTTT
TRBV12-2,TRBJ2-2,once,-,CASRPGTSGRDTGELFF,TGTGCAAGTCGTCCCGGGACTAGCGGGAGGGACACCGGGGAGCTGTTTTTT
TRBV9,TRBJ1-5,few,TRBD1,CASSVEGTGDQPQHF,TGTGCCAGCAGCGTAGAGGGGACAGGGGATCAGCCCCAGCATTTT
TRBV19,TRBJ1-4,-,-,CASSNGQNEKLFF,TGTGCCAGTAGTAACGGACAGAATGAAAAACTGTTTTTT
TRBV4-1,TRBJ1-1,-,-,CASSQFGGAGAEAFF,TGCGCCAGCAGCCAATTCGGCGGGGCGGGCGCTGAAGCTTTCTTT
TRBV29-1,TRBJ2-2,-,-,CSYRTNTGELFF,TGCTCCTACCGGACGAACACCGGGGAGCTGTTTTTT
TRBV28,TRBJ2-3,-,-,CATSSQYWYF,TGTGCCACCTCATCCCAGTACTGGTATTTT
TRBV6-1,TRBJ1-3,-,-,CASSERVVTPLSGNTIYF,TGTGCCAGCAGTGAAAGAGTGGTGACACCGCTCTCTGGAAACACCATATATTTT
TRBV7-3,TRBJ2-2,-,-,CASSLNRNTGELFF,TGTGCCAGCAGCTTAAACAGGAACACCGGGGAGCTGTTTTTT
TRBV7-2,TRBJ1-3,-,-,CASSWRGGADGNTIYF,TGTGCCAGCAGCTGGAGGGGGGGGGCGGATGGAAACACCATATATTTT
TRBV2,TRBJ1-6,-,-,CASSLQDFGSPLHF,TGTGCCAGCAGTCTACAGGACTTTGGTTCACCCCTCCACTTT
TRBV11-2,TRBJ2-5,-,TRBD1,CASSLFTGQVQETQYF,TGTGCCAGCAGCTTGTTTACGGGACAGGTCCAAGAGACCCAGTACTTC
TRBV5-4,TRBJ1-2,-,TRBD1,CASTTGTANYGYTF,TGTGCCAGCACCACCGGGACAGCTAACTATGGCTACACCTTC
TRBV7-9,TRBJ1-1,-,-,CASSPRGGRDTEAFF,TGTGCCAGCAGCCCTAGGGGGGGTAGGGACACTGAAGCTTTCTTT
TRBV28,TRBJ2-1,-,TRBD2,CASSFGASGWRQFF,TGTGCCAGCAGTTTCGGGGCTAGCGGGTGGCGCCAGTTCTTC
TRBV29-1,TRBJ2-5,-,-,CSVAVGAIQYF,TGCAGCGTTGCAGTCGGCGCGATCCAGTACTTC
TRBV2,TRBJ2-7,few,TRBD1,CASTPGQGAWEQYF,TGTGCCAGCACCCCGGGACAGGGGGCGTGGGAGCAGTACTTC
TRBV20-1,TRBJ2-1,-,-,CSALSSWVEFF,TGCAGTGCTCTTAGTAGTTGGGTTGAGTTCTTC
TRBV7-2,TRBJ1-1,-,TRBD1,CASSLDGTGDTEAFF,TGTGCCAGCAGCTTAGACGGGACAGGGGACACTGAAGCTTTCTTT
TRBV5-1,TRBJ2-1,-,TRBD1,CASSADRGDNEQFF,TGCGCCAGCAGCGCGGACAGGGGTGACAATGAGCAGTTCTTC
TRBV7-2,TRBJ2-5,-,TRBD2,CASSLGSGVYQETQYF,TGTGCCAGCAGCTTAGGTAGCGGGGTGTACCAAGAGACCCAGTACTTC
TRBV19,TRBJ2-2,-,TRBD2,CASSIRTGSGRGATGELFF,TGTGCCAGTAGTATCAGGACGGGTAGCGGGAGAGGGGCCACCGGGGAGCTGTTTTTT
TRBV7-2,TRBJ1-1,few,TRBD1,CASSPRTGYTEAFF,TGTGCCAGCAGTCCTCGGACAGGGTACACTGAAGCTTTCTTT
TRBV4-1,TRBJ2-3,-,-,CASSQVGAWDTQYF,TGCGCCAGCAGCCAAGTGGGGGCCTGGGATACGCAGTATTTT
TRBV11-1,TRBJ2-7,-,-,CASSLGGDGEQYF,TGTGCCAGCAGCTTAGGAGGGGATGGCGAGCAGTACTTC
TRBV28,TRBJ2-7,-,-,CASSSGAPLEQYF,TGTGCCAGCAGCTCGGGGGCCCCCCTAGAGCAGTACTTC
TRBV19,TRBJ2-2,once,-,CASETRQNTGELFF,TGTGCCAGCGAAACGAGGCAGAACACCGGGGAGCTGTTTTTT
TRBV6-5,TRBJ2-7,few,-,CASSFGGRHYEQYF,TGTGCCAGCAGTTTCGGGGGAAGGCACTACGAGCAGTACTTC
TRBV15,TRBJ1-4,-,-,CATSPRFYGGGGTNEKLFF,TGTGCCACCAGCCCGCGCTTTTACGGGGGGGGAGGAACTAATGAAAAACTGTTTTTT
TRBV7-9,TRBJ2-5,-,-,CASSLGQPAPQETQYF,TGTGCCAGCAGCTTAGGACAGCCAGCACCCCAAGAGACCCAGTACTTC
TRBV7-8,TRBJ2-5,-,-,CASSRGYETQYF,TGTGCCAGCAGCCGGGGGTACGAGACCCAGTACTTC
TRBV9,TRBJ2-7,-,TRBD2,CASSVGLAGAYEQYF,TGTGCCAGCAGCGTAGGTCTAGCGGGAGCCTACGAGCAGTACTTC
TRBV7-2,TRBJ2-3,-,TRBD2,CASSYGGRATDTQYF,TGTGCCAGCAGCTACGGCGGGAGGGCCACAGATACGCAGTATTTT
TRBV5-1,TRBJ2-1,-,TRBD2,CASSLAGTTEFF,TGCGCCAGCAGCTTAGCCGGGACTACCGAGTTCTTC